What follows are 2 T cell receptor beta chains derived from one specimen sequenced in a study of T cell responses to AZD1222 COVID-19 vaccine (dated by TCRdb to the early 2020s). The time point label of this sample denotes: baseline before first vaccination. Libraries were constructed by the immunoSEQ multiplex PCR assay. As stored in TCRdb, this immuneACCESS dataset retains in-frame rearrangements with V and J assigned. A fraction of the clones does not appear; measured against another copy, unresolved V genes explain less than half of the discrepancy, and the remainder lacks a known reason. This sample lists around 81,000 clones; over 80% were detected once. Jointly, the top ten make up 2.5% to 3% of the sample. Sample: peripheral blood, taken on day 0 of AZD1222 vaccination. The receptors originated from an adult in good health.

This clone was found a few times. The rearrangement links TRBV12-3 or TRBV12-4 to TRBJ2-3, with 7 bases that match TRBD2. The CDR3 covers 11 residues. With 7 bases clipped from V and 9 bases from J, the junction kept 4 bases outside the gene matches. CDR3 region: CASNVAGTQYF. The DNA for the CDR3 is TGTGCCAGCAATGTAGCGGGCACGCAGTATTTT.

This clone was observed once. The chain carries TRBV19 and TRBJ2-1; no clear D gene. V dropped 3 bases and J dropped 7 bases, with 13 bases sitting between them. This CDR3 has 14 residues. Looked up from germline, CDR1 is LNHDA and CDR2 is SQIVND (reference sequence). The CDR3 here is CASSMDRASNEQFF. In DNA form, the CDR3 reads TGTGCCAGTAGTATGGATCGAGCGTCGAATGAGCAGTTCTTC.